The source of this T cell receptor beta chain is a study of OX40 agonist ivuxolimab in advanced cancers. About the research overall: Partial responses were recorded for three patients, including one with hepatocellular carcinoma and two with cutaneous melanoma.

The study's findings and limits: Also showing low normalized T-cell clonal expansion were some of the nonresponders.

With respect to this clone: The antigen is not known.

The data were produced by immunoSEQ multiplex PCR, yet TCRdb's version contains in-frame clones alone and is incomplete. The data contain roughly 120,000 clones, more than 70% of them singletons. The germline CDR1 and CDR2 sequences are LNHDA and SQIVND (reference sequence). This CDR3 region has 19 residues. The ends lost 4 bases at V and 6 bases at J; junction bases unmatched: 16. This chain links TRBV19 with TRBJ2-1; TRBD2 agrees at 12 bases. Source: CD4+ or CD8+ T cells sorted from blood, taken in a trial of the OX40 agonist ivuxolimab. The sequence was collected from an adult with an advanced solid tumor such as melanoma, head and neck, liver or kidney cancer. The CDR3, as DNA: TGTGCCAGTAGTACGCCCTCGGGACTAGCGGGCCGTGGGAGCAATGAGCAGTTCTTC. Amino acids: CASSTPSGLAGRGSNEQFF.